This T cell receptor (beta chain) was sequenced for a study of T cells after yellow fever vaccination. Whole-study results and caveats: Overall, a small share of clonotypes was seen in both CD4 and CD8 compartments.

MiXCR, run by TCRdb on the 5' RACE reads, gives a single entry per CDR3 protein. The top ten clones hold about 0.73% of a sample with more than 120,000 distinct CDR3 sequences, less than 9.5% of them seen once. For this clonotype: The antigen is not known.

CDR3 length: 13 amino acids. Trimming shortened V by 6 bases and J by 3 bases, and 11 bases separated the two germline ends. The germline CDR1 and CDR2 sequences are MNHEY and SVGAGI. The chain links TRBV6-5 to TRBJ2-5; TRBD2 might be the D (7 bases). The TCR comes from a man younger than 45 who received the YFV17D yellow fever vaccine. Source: CD4+ T cells sorted from PBMCs, taken 5 days after the yellow fever booster vaccination. The CDR3 region is CASSRGAKETQYF. The CDR3 region has the DNA TGTGCCAGCAGCCGGGGGGCTAAAGAGACCCAGTACTTC.